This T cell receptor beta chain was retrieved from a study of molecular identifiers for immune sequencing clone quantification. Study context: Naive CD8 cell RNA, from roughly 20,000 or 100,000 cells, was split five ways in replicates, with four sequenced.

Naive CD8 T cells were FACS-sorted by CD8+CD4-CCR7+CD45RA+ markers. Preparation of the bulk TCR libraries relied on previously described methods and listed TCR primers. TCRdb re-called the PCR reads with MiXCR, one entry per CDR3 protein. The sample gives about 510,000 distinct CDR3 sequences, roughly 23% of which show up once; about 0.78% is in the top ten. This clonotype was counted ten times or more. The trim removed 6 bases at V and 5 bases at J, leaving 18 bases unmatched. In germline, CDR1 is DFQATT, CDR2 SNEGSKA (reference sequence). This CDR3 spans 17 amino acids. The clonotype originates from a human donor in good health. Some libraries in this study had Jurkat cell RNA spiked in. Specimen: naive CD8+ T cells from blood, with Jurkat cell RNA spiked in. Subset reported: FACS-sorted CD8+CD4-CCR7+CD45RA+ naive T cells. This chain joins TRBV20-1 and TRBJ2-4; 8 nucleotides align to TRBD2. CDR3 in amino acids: CSAREAWRGEPQNIQYF. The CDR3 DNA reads TGCAGTGCGCGAGAGGCGTGGCGGGGGGAGCCCCAAAACATTCAGTACTTC.